Below are 29 T cell receptor beta chains sequenced from a single sample in a study of blood T cell repertoires in COVID-19. Produced via immunoSEQ multiplex PCR; TCRdb's table is partial and in-frame only. Among around 54,000 clones listed, 70% to 85% were seen once. Sequences were obtained from PBMCs or T cells enriched from blood (not recorded which). Receptors were obtained from a woman between 50 and 59 years old with acute COVID-19.

The V gene is TRBV18, the J gene TRBJ2-3; D not resolved. This CDR3 region has 13 residues. V dropped 2 bases and J dropped 6 bases, with 9 bases sitting between them. Germline assignment: CDR1 KGHSH and CDR2 LQKENI. This chain's CDR3 is CASSPNRDDTQYF. CDR3 nucleotide sequence: TGTGCCAGCTCACCAAATCGCGATGATACGCAGTATTTT.

The CDR3 bases are TGTGCCAGCAGCTTACGGGACAGGGGGAACACTGAAGCTTTCTTT. The encoded protein is CASSLRDRGNTEAFF. V usage is TRBV11-3 and J usage is TRBJ1-1, with 10 bases identical to TRBD1. The CDR3 spans 15 residues. Germline trimming cut 2 bases from V and 1 base from J; bases unmatched to any gene: 1. The V gene's germline CDR1 is SGHNT and CDR2 YENEEA.

The rearrangement joins TRBV7-8 to TRBJ1-2; 7 nucleotides align to TRBD1. CDR1 SGHVS and CDR2 FQNEAQ come from the germline V gene. The CDR3 runs 15 residues. Trimming cost V 5 bases and J 4 bases; bases outside gene matches: 10. This CDR3 reads CASSQNRQGTYGYTF. In nucleotides, the CDR3 is TGTGCCAGCAGCCAGAACCGACAGGGTACCTATGGCTACACCTTC.

The gene calls are TRBV7-9 and TRBJ2-2, with 9 bases fitting TRBD2. The CDR3 has 15 amino acids. Germline V lookup: CDR1 SEHNR, CDR2 FQNEAQ (reference sequence). V trimming: 5 bases; J trimming: 3 bases; junction bases outside the gene matches: 4. Here the CDR3 reads CASSLSGGHTGELFF. The CDR3 DNA reads TGTGCCAGCAGCCTTAGCGGGGGACACACCGGGGAGCTGTTTTTT.

The rearrangement uses TRBV5-8 and TRBJ1-2, with 7 nucleotides matching TRBD1. CDR1 SGHTS and CDR2 YDEGEE come from the germline V gene. V gave up 1 base and J gave up 5 bases; unmatched junction bases: 8. There are 15 residues in the CDR3. CDR3 nucleotide sequence: TGTGCCAGCAGCTTGAGAGGGGGCGCAGGGTATGGCTACACCTTC. Translation: CASSLRGGAGYGYTF. Variable domain in full (rest from reference TRBV5-8 and TRBJ1-2): EAGVTQSPTHLIKTRGQQATLRCSPISGHTSVYWYQQALGLGLQFLLWYDEGEERNRGNFPPRFSGRQFPNYSSELNVNALELEDSALYLCASSLRGGAGYGYTFGSGTRLTVV.

V usage is TRBV13 and J usage is TRBJ1-1, with D perhaps matching TRBD1 (6 bases). Germline V gene lookup returns CDR1 PRHDT and CDR2 FYEKMQ (reference sequence). This CDR3 has 14 amino acids. V was trimmed by 3 bases and J by 5 bases, leaving 13 bases between them. The CDR3 sequence is CASSLTGRGTEAFF. CDR3 coding DNA: TGTGCCAGCAGCTTGACAGGTCGTGGGACTGAAGCTTTCTTT.

Only a few counts were recorded for this clone. The chain employs TRBV7-8 and TRBJ2-3; D gene unclear. The CDR3 totals 12 residues. The germline V gene encodes CDR1 SGHVS and CDR2 FQNEAQ. V gave up 5 bases and J gave up 2 bases, with 5 bases separating them. In DNA, the CDR3 is TGTGCCAGCAGCCCTTACACAGATACGCAGTATTTT. It encodes CASSPYTDTQYF.

This clone was counted a few times. The chain links TRBV5-1 to TRBJ1-4; D is possibly TRBD1 (6 bases). This CDR3 has 16 amino acids. Per the germline V gene, CDR1 is SGHRS and CDR2 is YFSETQ. Trimming took off 1 base at V and 5 bases at J, with 15 bases between the two ends. The chain's CDR3 is CASSLSPGTQNEKLFF. The CDR3 DNA is TGCGCCAGCAGCTTGTCTCCCGGGACACAGAATGAAAAACTGTTTTTT.

The chain links TRBV5-1 to TRBJ2-5; D perhaps matches TRBD1 (7 bases). V lost 0 bases and J lost 4, with 13 bases in between. Looked up from germline, CDR1 is SGHRS and CDR2 is YFSETQ. The CDR3 is 15 residues long. CDR3 DNA sequence: TGCGCCAGCAGCTTGGGCGCAGGGGGAGGAGAGACCCAGTACTTC. Protein sequence: CASSLGAGGGETQYF.

The V gene is TRBV14, the J gene TRBJ2-5; 7 bases are a match to TRBD2. Germline lookup yields CDR1 SGHDN and CDR2 FVKESK. The CDR3 runs 15 residues. The V gene end was trimmed by 1 base and the J gene end by 5 bases; junction bases not matched to a gene: 7. The CDR3 nucleotides read TGTGCCAGCAGCCAAGGGGACTATCTTCTGGAGACCCAGTACTTC. Amino acid sequence: CASSQGDYLLETQYF.

The J gene is TRBJ1-2, the V gene TRBV11-3, with a tentative D call TRBD1 (5 bases). The CDR3 spans 13 residues. The germline V gene encodes CDR1 SGHNT and CDR2 YENEEA. Trimming cost V 1 base and J 6 bases, with 9 bases left between them. CDR3 in DNA: TGTGCCAGCAGCTTAGGGCAGGGAAATGGCTACACCTTC. Protein sequence: CASSLGQGNGYTF.

The chain is built from TRBV14 and TRBJ1-2; D is ambiguous. Trimming shortened V by 1 base and J by 1 base, and 10 bases separated the two germline ends. The CDR3 consists of 15 residues. The V gene's germline CDR1 is SGHDN and CDR2 FVKESK. CDR3 bases: TGTGCCAGCAGCCAAGGACAAGGCTATAACTATGGCTACACCTTC. Translated, it gives CASSQGQGYNYGYTF.

The chain carries TRBV2 and TRBJ1-6; D possibly corresponds to TRBD1 (6 bases). CDR3 length: 13 amino acids. V shed 4 bases and J shed 7 bases, with 8 bases lying between them. Germline loops: CDR1 SNHLY, CDR2 FYNNEI. The CDR3 DNA follows: TGTGCCAGCAGTGTCACAGGGAATTCACCCCTCCACTTT. It specifies CASSVTGNSPLHF.

The V call is TRBV29-1, the J call TRBJ2-1; no clear D gene. V shed 6 bases and J shed 0 bases, with 12 bases lying between them. Germline CDR1 reads SQVTM; CDR2 reads ANQGSEA. The CDR3 runs 14 residues. DNA of the CDR3: TGCAGCGTCGCGTCCTTAAGCTCCTACAATGAGCAGTTCTTC. Encoded protein: CSVASLSSYNEQFF.

J is TRBJ1-4 and V is TRBV21-1. TRBV21-1 is assigned pseudogene status. The CDR3 sequence is 17 residues long. In DNA form, the CDR3 reads TGTGCCAGCAGCCTTCCCCCGTGGGGGGGGCAAGTTGAAAAACTGTTTTTT. Its translation is CASSLPPWGGQVEKLFF.

The J gene is TRBJ1-2, the V gene TRBV3-1 (or the pseudogene TRBV3-2), with unresolved D. The germline gives CDR1 LGHDT, CDR2 YNNKEL (reference sequence). CDR3 length equals 15 residues. Trimming took off 1 base at V and 8 bases at J, with 17 bases between the two ends. The CDR3 reads CASSQAPGGLEGYTF. CDR3 in DNA: TGTGCCAGCAGCCAAGCCCCAGGAGGGTTGGAAGGCTACACCTTC.

This chain links TRBV18 with TRBJ1-1; the D gene is possibly TRBD1 (5 bases). Germline-derived CDR1 and CDR2 are KGHSH and LQKENI. The CDR3 covers 16 residues. Trimming shortened V by 1 base and J by 1 base, and 13 bases separated the two germline ends. The CDR3 is CASSPRRAGQNTEAFF. Here the CDR3 DNA reads TGTGCCAGCTCACCACGCCGGGCAGGGCAGAACACTGAAGCTTTCTTT.

The chain employs TRBV10-3 and TRBJ1-5; the D is unclear. V was trimmed by 4 bases and J by 4 bases, leaving 8 bases between them. Germline V gives CDR1 ENHRY, CDR2 SYGVKD. The CDR3 extends over 13 amino acids. The CDR3 sequence is CAISVSGNQPQHF. The CDR3 nucleotides read TGTGCCATCAGTGTCTCCGGGAATCAGCCCCAGCATTTT.

The CDR3 nucleotides read TGTGCCAGTGGGGACAGGGGCTACGAGCAGTACTTC. Translating it yields CASGDRGYEQYF. This chain joins TRBV19 and TRBJ2-7; 10 bases fit TRBD1. This CDR3 spans 12 amino acids. The junction had 1 base not matched to a gene; V was cut back by 8 bases and J by 3 bases. Germline values: CDR1 LNHDA, CDR2 SQIVND (reference sequence).

The V call is TRBV30, the J call TRBJ2-2; the D is unclear. Trimming removed 1 base from V and 2 bases from J, with 8 bases in between. The CDR3 has 14 residues. From germline, CDR1 is GTSNPN and CDR2 SVGIG (reference sequence). This CDR3 reads CAWSGLSNTGELFF. CDR3 DNA: TGTGCCTGGAGTGGACTTTCAAACACCGGGGAGCTGTTTTTT.

The genes are TRBV7-9 and TRBJ2-1; tentatively, D is TRBD2 (5 bases). V was clipped by 5 bases and J by 5 bases, with 16 bases between them. Per germline, CDR1 SEHNR and CDR2 FQNEAQ (reference sequence). The CDR3 covers 15 residues. In nucleotides, the CDR3 is TGTGCCAGCAGCGGGCGGACGGGGTTCAACAATGAGCAGTTCTTC. The encoded protein is CASSGRTGFNNEQFF.

This clone was counted only a few times. J is TRBJ1-1 and V is TRBV3-1 (or the pseudogene TRBV3-2); no definite D call. The V and J ends lost 1 base and 4 bases respectively, with 10 bases between them. CDR1 LGHDT and CDR2 YNNKEL come from the germline V gene (reference sequence). The CDR3 runs 14 residues. The CDR3 is CASSQGRLTTEAFF. The DNA of the CDR3 is TGTGCCAGCAGCCAAGGTCGACTCACCACTGAAGCTTTCTTT.

V and J are TRBV19 and TRBJ1-2; D unresolved. The CDR3 consists of 12 residues. The V end lost 6 bases, the J end lost 3 bases, and 8 bases lay between the germline ends. The V gene's germline CDR1 is LNHDA and CDR2 SQIVND (reference sequence). CDR3: CASRKSDYGYTF. CDR3 coding DNA: TGTGCCAGTAGGAAGAGTGACTATGGCTACACCTTC.

This chain uses TRBV5-1 with TRBJ1-1; D not certain. Germline V gives CDR1 SGHRS, CDR2 YFSETQ. Trimming stripped 0 bases from V and 4 bases from J, with 10 bases between. This CDR3 is built from 14 residues. CDR3 DNA sequence: TGCGCCAGCAGCTTGGGCCAGGTCGGCACTGAAGCTTTCTTT. It is translated as CASSLGQVGTEAFF.

The chain combines TRBV30 with TRBJ1-1; D might be TRBD1 (6 bases). CDR3 length: 14 amino acids. Per germline, CDR1 GTSNPN and CDR2 SVGIG (reference sequence). V was shortened by 7 bases and J by 2 bases, with 17 bases between the two germline ends. DNA for the CDR3: TGTGCCTTCAATCCGGGACACGAAAACACTGAAGCTTTCTTT. Protein sequence: CAFNPGHENTEAFF.

The genes are TRBV5-1 and TRBJ2-1; TRBD1 matches at 10 bases. From germline, CDR1 is SGHRS and CDR2 YFSETQ. V was pared by 4 bases and J by 5 bases, with 9 bases of the junction left unmatched. The CDR3 length is 16 residues. Written as DNA, the CDR3 is TGCGCCAGCAGCATACAGACAGGGGGCGGACACAATGAGCAGTTCTTC. It encodes CASSIQTGGGHNEQFF.

The gene calls are TRBV27 and TRBJ2-2; the match to TRBD1 covers 9 bases. CDR1 is MNHEY, CDR2 SMNVEV, per germline (reference sequence). Germline trimming cut 3 bases from V and 7 bases from J; bases unmatched to any gene: 12. This CDR3 is built from 17 residues. CDR3 residues: CASSFPTGGVGGGELFF. As DNA, the CDR3 is TGTGCCAGCAGTTTCCCGACAGGGGGAGTTGGAGGCGGGGAGCTGTTTTTT.

The V and J genes are TRBV11-1 and TRBJ1-6; D ambiguous. The CDR3 runs to 14 residues. From germline, CDR1 is SGHAT and CDR2 FQDESV (reference sequence). V was pared by 3 bases and J by 8 bases, with 11 bases between. This chain's CDR3 is CASSFRGRDSPLHF. The CDR3 nucleotides are TGTGCCAGCAGCTTCCGCGGGCGAGATTCACCCCTCCACTTT.

The J gene is TRBJ1-3, the V gene TRBV6-5; D is undetermined. From germline, CDR1 is MNHEY and CDR2 SVGAGI. V lost 8 bases and J lost 3, with 8 bases in between. The CDR3 contains 12 residues. The CDR3 bases are TGTGCCAGCGTAACAGTTGGAAACACCATATATTTT. This sequence encodes CASVTVGNTIYF.